This T cell receptor beta chain comes out of a study of cytomegalovirus exposure and HLA in healthy donors. As for the study in general: Tens of millions of unique TCRs from HLA-typed donors were held in an early data release. Regarding the study as a whole: Some segments of the V type, notably TRBV6-2 and TRBV6-3, were excluded as indistinguishable.

About this clone: Its target is not known.

The length of the CDR3 is 16 residues. With 1 base removed from V and 2 bases from J, the gap between germline ends came to 9 bases. CDR1 SGHTA and CDR2 FQGNSA come from the germline V gene. The primer mix had 60 Vbeta and 13 Jbeta primers. The repertoire was sequenced with immunoSEQ multiplex PCR; TCRdb's copy has only in-frame clones and lacks some. Here the sample spans some 90,000 clones, approximately 74% being singletons. The source is a woman between 65 and 79 years old in good health and CMV-seropositive. J is TRBJ2-6 and V is TRBV7-2; a possible D gene is TRBD2 (6 bases). The sequencing input was PBMCs. CDR3 in DNA: TGTGCCAGCAGCTTAGAGCCTAGCGCTGGGGCCAACGTCCTGACTTTC. It yields the protein CASSLEPSAGANVLTF.